The subject of this entry is one TCR beta chain. The data are from a study of blood T cell repertoires in COVID-19. The data were produced by immunoSEQ multiplex PCR, yet TCRdb's version contains in-frame clones alone and is incomplete. This table has 310,000 or so clones, around 90% appearing once. Enrolment of Seattle patients took place during active infection, and they were followed longitudinally. Germline CDR1 is SGDLS and CDR2 is YYNGEE. CDR3 size: 15 residues. Trimming at V came to 2 bases and at J to 5 bases, leaving 6 bases not matched to a gene. This clonotype was obtained from a man younger than 45 with COVID-19, enrolled during active disease. Sequenced input: peripheral blood. V is TRBV9 and J is TRBJ2-7; 11 bases line up with TRBD1. As DNA, the CDR3 is TGTGCCAGCAGCGTTCGGACAGGGGGCGAGGACGAGCAGTACTTC. Its protein is CASSVRTGGEDEQYF.